The 22 T cell receptor beta chains presented below share a single source sample, sequenced in a study of early T cells in non-severe SARS-CoV-2 infection. One entry per CDR3 protein results from TCRdb running MiXCR on the 5' RACE reads. The sample holds tens of thousands of distinct CDR3 sequences, around 6% seen once. Sequencing input: whole blood. Every receptor here comes from an adult who was a healthcare worker with PCR-confirmed SARS-CoV-2 infection or an uninfected control (not recorded which).

This clonotype has ten or more counts. The chain recombines TRBV20-1 with TRBJ2-5, with 13 nucleotides matching TRBD2. The J segment lost 5 bases and the V segment lost 5 bases, leaving 5 bases of the junction unmatched. This CDR3 contains 14 residues. Germline V gives CDR1 DFQATT, CDR2 SNEGSKA (reference sequence). Here the CDR3 reads CSAPSTSGGETQYF. DNA for the CDR3: TGCAGTGCTCCCTCGACTAGCGGGGGGGAGACCCAGTACTTC.

This clonotype was observed at least ten times. The chain employs TRBV10-3 and TRBJ2-1, with a weak D call TRBD2 (6 bases). CDR1 ENHRY and CDR2 SYGVKD come from the germline V gene. The CDR3 has 15 amino acids. V lost 4 bases, J lost 6 bases, and 16 bases lay in between. The CDR3 DNA is TGTGCCATCAGTGGCTTTAGCGGAAGTATCAATGAGCAGTTCTTC. It codes for CAISGFSGSINEQFF.

This clonotype was observed a handful of times. V usage is TRBV11-2 and J usage is TRBJ2-5, with 9 bases identical to TRBD2. V dropped 0 bases and J dropped 3; count of bases not matched to a gene: 8. CDR3 length: 17 residues. CDR1 SGHAT and CDR2 FQNNGV come from the germline V gene. The DNA of the CDR3 is TGTGCCAGCAGCTTAGACCTTAGCGGGGGTAGGAAAGAGACCCAGTACTTC. Encoded protein: CASSLDLSGGRKETQYF.

This clonotype occurred many times. The chain carries TRBV4-3 and TRBJ2-3, with TRBD1 matching 8 bases. CDR1 LGHNA and CDR2 YSLEER come from the germline V gene. The CDR3 contains 17 residues. With V trimmed by 4 bases and J by 5 bases, 14 bases remained unmatched. Written as DNA, the CDR3 is TGCGCCAGCAGCCCCTCCCACTCAGGGGGCTCAAGAGATACGCAGTATTTT. Amino acid sequence: CASSPSHSGGSRDTQYF.

The chain employs TRBV10-3 and TRBJ2-1; TRBD2 is a possible D gene (5 bases). V dropped 0 bases and J dropped 1 base, with 10 bases sitting between them. CDR1 and CDR2 (germline): ENHRY, SYGVKD. CDR3 length: 16 residues. DNA of the CDR3: TGTGCCATCAGTGAGTCCCCCCCGGGATCCTACAATGAGCAGTTCTTC. Amino acid sequence: CAISESPPGSYNEQFF.

In this sample, this clonotype turned up many times. V is TRBV4-2 and J is TRBJ1-2; 10 bases map to TRBD1. Germline CDR1 is LGHNA and CDR2 is YNFKEQ. Trimming at V came to 4 bases and at J to 1 base, leaving 15 bases not matched to a gene. There are 19 residues in the CDR3. The CDR3 DNA is TGTGCCAGCAGCCCAGTGAGGGGACAGGGGACTTATCGTAACTATGGCTACACCTTC. It is translated as CASSPVRGQGTYRNYGYTF.

This clonotype was recorded at least ten times. The chain has TRBV20-1 and TRBJ2-1; 7 nucleotides line up with TRBD2. V dropped 3 bases and J dropped 5; count of bases not matched to a gene: 4. Germline-derived CDR1 and CDR2 are DFQATT and SNEGSKA (reference sequence). This CDR3 region has 13 residues. The CDR3 loop reads CSARRGYDNEQFF. Here the CDR3 DNA reads TGCAGTGCTAGGCGGGGGTACGACAATGAGCAGTTCTTC.

This clonotype was counted ten times or more. This rearrangement joins TRBV6-2 or TRBV6-3 to TRBJ2-1; 12 positions match TRBD2. Germline values: CDR1 MNHEY, CDR2 SVGEGT. The V gene end was trimmed by 6 bases and the J gene end by 4 bases; junction bases not matched to a gene: 4. The CDR3 contains 15 residues. The CDR3 DNA reads TGTGCCAGCAGGACTAGCGGGAGTCCTTACAATGAGCAGTTCTTC. Translated: CASRTSGSPYNEQFF.

This clonotype was seen ten or more times. CDR3 protein: CASSPGPGQPQHF. The CDR3 DNA reads TGCGCCAGCAGTCCGGGACCGGGCCAGCCCCAGCATTTT. This chain links TRBV10-1 with TRBJ1-5, with D possibly TRBD1 on 5 matching bases. With 5 bases removed from V and 7 bases from J, the gap between germline ends came to 12 bases. Per the germline V gene, CDR1 is WNHNN and CDR2 is SYGVQD (reference sequence). This CDR3 spans 13 amino acids.

The chain links TRBV4-3 to TRBJ2-4; no reliable D call. The germline V and J ends were trimmed by 1 base and 3 bases, with 10 bases remaining between them. This CDR3 region has 15 residues. Germline V gene lookup returns CDR1 LGHNA and CDR2 YSLEER. The DNA for the CDR3 is TGCGCCAGCAGCCAAGGGATTTCGAACAAAAACATTCAGTACTTC. Protein product: CASSQGISNKNIQYF.

The chain links TRBV6-5 to TRBJ2-5; D is possibly TRBD2 (7 bases). This CDR3 is built from 14 residues. CDR1 and CDR2 (germline): MNHEY, SVGAGI. V was shortened by 2 bases and J by 6 bases, with 13 bases between the two germline ends. The CDR3 loop reads CASSYEGGRKTQYF. DNA for the CDR3: TGTGCCAGCAGTTACGAGGGGGGGCGAAAGACCCAGTACTTC.

This clonotype was picked up many times. The chain has TRBV5-6 and TRBJ2-1; 12 bases map to TRBD2. Germline V CDR1 and CDR2: SGHDT, YYEEEE. The CDR3 length is 17 residues. Trimming removed 1 base from V and 8 bases from J; junction bases left unmatched: 10. For the CDR3, the DNA is TGTGCCAGCAGCTTGCTACCGACTAGCGGGAGTCGGGATGAGCAGTTCTTC. Its protein is CASSLLPTSGSRDEQFF.

Ten or more counts support this clonotype. The CDR3 here is CASRGAPDYEQYF. CDR3 nucleotides: TGTGCCTCCCGGGGGGCCCCAGACTACGAGCAGTACTTC. The V and J genes are TRBV19 and TRBJ2-7; D may be TRBD2 (7 bases). V was pared by 11 bases and J by 3 bases, with 17 bases between. Per germline, CDR1 LNHDA and CDR2 SQIVND (reference sequence). This CDR3 contains 13 residues.

There are a few counts of this clonotype. This chain joins TRBV7-2 and TRBJ2-5; TRBD2 matches 7 bases. Germline V lookup: CDR1 SGHTA, CDR2 FQGNSA. This CDR3 comprises 14 residues. Losses at the gene ends were 0 bases for V and 2 bases for J; bases not matched to a gene: 0. The CDR3 region is CASSLAGLQETQYF. CDR3 bases: TGTGCCAGCAGCTTAGCGGGACTACAAGAGACCCAGTACTTC.

The genes are TRBV3-1 and TRBJ1-1; 7 bases are shared with TRBD1. Trimming at V came to 6 bases and at J to 3 bases, leaving 4 bases not matched to a gene. This CDR3 region has 13 residues. Germline CDR1 reads LGHDT; CDR2 reads YNNKEL (reference sequence). The CDR3 reads CASRLGTDTEAFF. Here the CDR3 DNA reads TGTGCCAGCAGGCTAGGGACAGACACTGAAGCTTTCTTT.

V and J are TRBV2 and TRBJ2-7; D might be TRBD2 (5 bases). V lost 6 bases and J lost 3, with 9 bases in between. CDR1 SNHLY and CDR2 FYNNEI come from the germline V gene. The CDR3 spans 12 residues. CDR3 loop: CASSAEDYEQYF. The CDR3 nucleotides read TGTGCCAGCAGCGCGGAGGACTACGAGCAGTACTTC.

This clonotype was seen only a few times. V is TRBV12-3 or TRBV12-4 and J is TRBJ2-3; D is uncertain. The CDR3 length is 15 residues. The V gene lost 3 bases and the J gene lost 6 bases, with 16 bases spanning the gap. The CDR3 loop reads CASSFEGRQADTQYF. In DNA form, the CDR3 reads TGTGCCAGCAGTTTTGAAGGCAGACAAGCCGATACGCAGTATTTT.

This clonotype was seen repeatedly, ten times or more. The rearrangement links TRBV20-1 to TRBJ1-5; D is possibly TRBD1 (6 bases). There are 14 residues in the CDR3. The V and J ends lost 5 bases and 4 bases respectively, with 15 bases between them. The germline CDR1 and CDR2 sequences are DFQATT and SNEGSKA (reference sequence). The CDR3 coding sequence is TGCAGTGCTGGAAAAACAGGGAGAAATCAGCCCCAGCATTTT. Its translation is CSAGKTGRNQPQHF.

This clonotype was seen at least ten times. This chain joins TRBV12-3 or TRBV12-4 and TRBJ2-3; D remains ambiguous. Trimming pared 3 bases from V and 3 bases from J, leaving 7 bases between. This CDR3 spans 13 amino acids. CDR3 residues: CASSFSATDTQYF. DNA of the CDR3: TGTGCCAGCAGTTTCTCAGCAACAGATACGCAGTATTTT.

As concerns this clonotype: A read error is possible here, since a much larger clone lies one base away. V and J are TRBV6-6 and TRBJ2-7; D could derive from TRBD1 or TRBD2 (5 bases each). Germline CDR1 MNHNY, CDR2 SVGAGI (reference sequence). Trimming shortened V by 2 bases and J by 5 bases, and 7 bases separated the two germline ends. This CDR3 has 12 amino acids. The CDR3: CASSYGTHEQYF. The DNA for the CDR3 is TGTGCCAGCAGTTACGGGACCCACGAGCAGTACTTC.

In its sample, this clonotype was seen many times. The V call is TRBV12-3 or TRBV12-4, the J call TRBJ2-7, with 11 bases matching TRBD2. Trimming at V came to 5 bases and at J to 3 bases, leaving 3 bases not matched to a gene. This CDR3 comprises 14 residues. The DNA for the CDR3 is TGTGCCAGCAGTCCAGGGACTAGCGGCTACGAGCAGTACTTC. Residues: CASSPGTSGYEQYF.

The table lists this clonotype with many counts. The rearrangement joins TRBV10-3 to TRBJ1-6; D is unresolved. CDR3 length: 13 residues. Germline V lookup: CDR1 ENHRY, CDR2 SYGVKD. V was cut by 3 bases and J by 5 bases, with 5 bases left in between. CDR3 sequence: CAISDSHNSPLHF. CDR3 nucleotide sequence: TGTGCCATCAGTGATAGTCATAATTCACCCCTCCACTTT.